This T cell receptor beta chain stems from a study of blood T cell repertoires in COVID-19 (dated by TCRdb to between 2020 and 2021). Concerning the study at large: Samples from collaborators originated in the United States, Italy and Spain and spanned both the acute and convalescent phases of COVID-19. Where available, HLA class I and class II types were taken from metadata supplied by the sample provider and were not determined by assay-based typing. The samples were drawn from the first 160 participants of the ongoing ImmuneRACE study and from some 1,300 subjects provided by 6 global collaborators. The dataset comprised deeply sampled blood TCRbeta repertoires from subjects exposed to, actively infected with, or recovered from COVID-19. Sample metadata almost always included a de-identified subject ID, COVID-19 status, age in years and sex. The prospective study material was composed of cDNA or gDNA derived from T cells, B-cell-depleted T cells, or PBMCs. A freely available public database, intended as a resource for researchers studying the immune response to SARS-CoV-2, is where the repertoires were released.

CDR3 length: 14 amino acids, cysteine to phenylalanine. Only the CDR3 DNA stays, 42 bases, in frame from base 1. The germline ends are 20 bases apart after V is trimmed by 7 bases and J by 9 bases. Taken from the germline V gene, the CDR1 and CDR2 loops are SGHRS and YFSETQ. The immunoSEQ Assay, a bias-controlled multiplex PCR, was used to amplify TCRbeta CDR3 regions from genomic DNA. Turning to the authors' computational methods: The number of nucleated cells in each sample was estimated from the amplification of reference gene primers within the assay. Sequence reads were collapsed and filtered to measure the absolute abundance of every unique TCRbeta CDR3 rearrangement. For each sample, productive Simpson clonality was calculated as the square root of Simpson's diversity index across productive rearrangements. TCRdb re-hosts the immuneACCESS table, in-frame sequences only. Its copies lack some clones; in the studies checked, an unresolved V gene accounts for under half of them, and the cause for the rest is not known. For V, J and clone size, that table is used; D and trimming come from the DNA. This sample comprises some 90,000 clones, nearly 90% of them detected only once. The ten largest clones add up to around 4% of the sample.

Each collaborating institution followed its own protocols to collect whole blood in K2EDTA tubes. For TCRbeta analysis, collaborators shipped samples in one of three forms: frozen whole blood, isolated PBMCs, or DNA extracted from either of those sample types. General conclusions and limits of the study: Clinical and demographic metadata were provided uncurated, with the amount varying by source and participant.

Regarding this clone: Its antigen is unknown. No qualities accompany the bases; no much larger clone lies one base away.

The sequence links TRBV5-1 to TRBJ2-1; the D gene is perhaps TRBD1, from 7 matching bases. The TCR sequence derives from a woman over 75 with active or convalescent COVID-19. Sequencing was done on a sample of peripheral blood. The sequenced DNA: TGCGCCAGCTCACGCGGGACAGCTCAGGGTGAGCAGTTCTTC. Translated, it gives CASSRGTAQGEQFF.